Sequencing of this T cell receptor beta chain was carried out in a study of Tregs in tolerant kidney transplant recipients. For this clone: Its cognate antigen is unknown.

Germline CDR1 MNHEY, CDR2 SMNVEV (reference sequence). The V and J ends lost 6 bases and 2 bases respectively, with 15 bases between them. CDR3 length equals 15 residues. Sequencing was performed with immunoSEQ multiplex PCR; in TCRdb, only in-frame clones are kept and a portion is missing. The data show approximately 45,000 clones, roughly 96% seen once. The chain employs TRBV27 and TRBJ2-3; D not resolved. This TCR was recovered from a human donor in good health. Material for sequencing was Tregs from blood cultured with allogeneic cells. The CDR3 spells CASSPRARTTDTQYF. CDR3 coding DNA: TGTGCCAGCAGCCCTCGGGCTAGAACCACAGATACGCAGTATTTT.